This T cell receptor (beta chain) derives from a study of Graves' ophthalmopathy and Graves' hyperthyroidism. Study conclusions and caveats: Blood contained most expanded thyroid clonotypes exceeding 0.001 frequency.

Enrolled hyperthyroidism patients had a new diagnosis, a duration under 2 months, and an age of 18 to 65. CDR1 is MGHDK, CDR2 SYGVNS, per germline. The germline V and J ends were trimmed by 8 bases and 5 bases, with 13 bases remaining between them. CDR3 size: 12 residues. Points on this clonotype: Antigen specificity is unknown.

Amplified TCR beta CDR3 regions were obtained using RNA transcripts as template. Second-round multiplex PCR came after a first-round RT-PCR that employed HTBI primers. TCRdb reanalysed the multiplex PCR reads using MiXCR and keeps one entry per CDR3 protein. The data show roughly 610,000 distinct CDR3 sequences, with approximately 21% seen just once and roughly 6.9% held by the top ten. The TCR was taken from a woman in her late teens or twenties with stable Graves' hyperthyroidism. Some clones in this sample may be carry-over from other donors' samples. The gene calls are TRBV25-1 and TRBJ2-7; D unresolved. The sample comprised peripheral blood. CDR3 DNA sequence: TGTGCCAGCCCGAGACTTCGTGACGAGCAGTACTTC. Its translation: CASPRLRDEQYF.